The rows below give T cell receptor beta chains drawn from one sample of a study of T-cell reconstitution after alpha-beta-depleted transplantation in children. In TCRdb, the PCR reads were re-called with MiXCR into one record per CDR3 protein. Of hundreds of thousands of distinct CDR3 sequences listed, 10% to 15% were seen once; the top ten hold 2.2%. The starting material was PBMCs, mostly from graft donor cells, obtained 360 days after TCRalphabeta/CD19-depleted stem cell transplant. The receptors come from a male patient between 5 and 17 years old who had a stem cell transplant for acute myeloid leukemia, so the T cells may come from the graft donor. The CDR3 runs from the conserved cysteine through the conserved F or W. A D gene is named only where the DNA matches it firmly. Clone size is shown for a subset of rows, as once, few, many or a class of expanded clone.

D gene: TRBD1
V gene: TRBV5-1
clone size: -
J gene: TRBJ1-2
CDR3 DNA: TGCGCCAGCAGCACTCAGGGGGGCCTCTATGGCTACACCTTC
CDR3 protein: CASSTQGGLYGYTF

D gene: TRBD2
V gene: TRBV10-3
clone size: -
J gene: TRBJ2-7
CDR3 DNA: TGTGCCATCAGCCCGGGACTAGCGATGACCTCCTACGAGCAGTACTTC
CDR3 protein: CAISPGLAMTSYEQYF

D gene: TRBD2
V gene: TRBV7-3
clone size: -
J gene: TRBJ2-1
CDR3 DNA: TGTGCCAGCAGCTCGGGACTAGCGGGAGTCCACAATGAGCAGTTCTTC
CDR3 protein: CASSSGLAGVHNEQFF

D gene: TRBD2
V gene: TRBV20-1
clone size: -
J gene: TRBJ2-1
CDR3 DNA: TGCAGTGCTGGGACTAGCGGGAGGCCCCTCTCCTACAATGAGCAGTTCTTC
CDR3 protein: CSAGTSGRPLSYNEQFF

D gene: TRBD1
V gene: TRBV20-1
clone size: few
J gene: TRBJ2-2
CDR3 DNA: TGCAGTGCTGAATCCGGGACAGGTTTTGTAAACACCGGGGAGCTGTTTTTT
CDR3 protein: CSAESGTGFVNTGELFF

D gene: -
V gene: TRBV15
clone size: -
J gene: TRBJ1-1
CDR3 DNA: TGTGCCACCCGCCAATGGGGGAACACTGAAGCTTTCTTT
CDR3 protein: CATRQWGNTEAFF

D gene: -
V gene: TRBV20-1
clone size: few
J gene: TRBJ2-3
CDR3 DNA: TGCAGTGCTAGAAGGCTGCCCGGAAGCACAGATACGCAGTATTTT
CDR3 protein: CSARRLPGSTDTQYF

D gene: -
V gene: TRBV9
clone size: few
J gene: TRBJ2-5
CDR3 DNA: TGTGCCAGCAGCGTAGGGTCTCTTGCAGTCTGGGGGGAGACCCAGTACTTC
CDR3 protein: CASSVGSLAVWGETQYF

D gene: TRBD1
V gene: TRBV23-1
clone size: -
J gene: TRBJ2-7
CDR3 DNA: TGCGCCAGCAGTCCTAAGAAGGGGGCGAGCTACGAGCAGTACTTC
CDR3 protein: CASSPKKGASYEQYF

D gene: -
V gene: TRBV29-1
clone size: few
J gene: TRBJ2-1
CDR3 DNA: TGCAGCGTCGGCTTTATACTGAGCGGGCCTTACAATGAGCAGTTCTTC
CDR3 protein: CSVGFILSGPYNEQFF

D gene: TRBD2
V gene: TRBV7-6
clone size: many
J gene: TRBJ2-1
CDR3 DNA: TGTGCCAGCAGCGCAAGACTAGCGGGATACTACAATGAGCAGTTCTTC
CDR3 protein: CASSARLAGYYNEQFF

D gene: -
V gene: TRBV3-1
clone size: few
J gene: TRBJ2-1
CDR3 DNA: TGTGCCAGCAGCCCAGGGATGTCCTCCTACAATGAGCAGTTCTTC
CDR3 protein: CASSPGMSSYNEQFF

D gene: TRBD2
V gene: TRBV7-3
clone size: -
J gene: TRBJ2-7
CDR3 DNA: TGTGCCAGCAGCTTGGGACTAGCGGGGATCCACGAGCAGTACTTC
CDR3 protein: CASSLGLAGIHEQYF

D gene: TRBD2
V gene: TRBV20-1
clone size: -
J gene: TRBJ2-7
CDR3 DNA: TGCAGTGTCAGGAGCGGGAGTTCCTACGAGCAGTACTTC
CDR3 protein: CSVRSGSSYEQYF

D gene: TRBD2
V gene: TRBV2
clone size: -
J gene: TRBJ2-1
CDR3 DNA: TGTGCCAGCAGTGGAGCTAGCGGGAGGGTTTTGAACAATGATCAGTTCTTC
CDR3 protein: CASSGASGRVLNNDQFF

D gene: -
V gene: TRBV4-2
clone size: many
J gene: TRBJ2-5
CDR3 DNA: TGTGCCAGCAGCCACCTTACAGGGTCGGACCAAGAGACCCAGTACTTC
CDR3 protein: CASSHLTGSDQETQYF

D gene: -
V gene: TRBV29-1
clone size: -
J gene: TRBJ1-2
CDR3 DNA: TGCAGCGTTAGAAGACCCCGGAAGGAAGATGGCTACACCTTC
CDR3 protein: CSVRRPRKEDGYTF

D gene: -
V gene: TRBV5-1
clone size: few
J gene: TRBJ2-6
CDR3 DNA: TGCGCCAGCAGATCGGGCGCTGGGGCCAACGTCCTGACTTTC
CDR3 protein: CASRSGAGANVLTF

D gene: -
V gene: TRBV27
clone size: few
J gene: TRBJ1-1
CDR3 DNA: TGTGCCAGCAGTTTATTAAATATACAGAACATGAACACTGAAGCTTTCTTT
CDR3 protein: CASSLLNIQNMNTEAFF

D gene: TRBD2
V gene: TRBV20-1
clone size: -
J gene: TRBJ2-2
CDR3 DNA: TGCAGTGCTAGAGACCGACGGACTAGCGGGACGACCGGGGAGCTGTTTTTT
CDR3 protein: CSARDRRTSGTTGELFF

D gene: -
V gene: TRBV5-6
clone size: many
J gene: TRBJ2-3
CDR3 DNA: TGTGCCAGCAGCTTGGCCGCAGGGGCTTTACCCACAGATACGCAGTATTTT
CDR3 protein: CASSLAAGALPTDTQYF

D gene: TRBD1
V gene: TRBV9
clone size: -
J gene: TRBJ1-4
CDR3 DNA: TGTGCCAGCAGCGTAGAAGGACAGGGGGACGAAAAACTGTTTTTT
CDR3 protein: CASSVEGQGDEKLFF

D gene: TRBD1
V gene: TRBV6-5
clone size: few
J gene: TRBJ1-1
CDR3 DNA: TGTGCCAGCAGTTACGGACAGGACTTTGCTGAAGCTTTCTTT
CDR3 protein: CASSYGQDFAEAFF

D gene: -
V gene: TRBV5-5
clone size: -
J gene: TRBJ2-3
CDR3 DNA: TGTGCCAGCAGCTGGGGGGCCTACAGCACAGATACGCAGTATTTT
CDR3 protein: CASSWGAYSTDTQYF

D gene: -
V gene: TRBV5-1
clone size: few
J gene: TRBJ1-2
CDR3 DNA: TGCGCCAGCAGCTTGGAGCGGGTTGGCTATGGCTACACCTTC
CDR3 protein: CASSLERVGYGYTF

D gene: -
V gene: TRBV7-2
clone size: -
J gene: TRBJ1-2
CDR3 DNA: TGTGCCAGCAGCCCCGGGTTTGGGGGCTACACCTTC
CDR3 protein: CASSPGFGGYTF

D gene: -
V gene: TRBV9
clone size: -
J gene: TRBJ2-5
CDR3 DNA: TGTGCCAGCGGAGGGGGGGCGCGGTTAGAGACCCAGTACTTC
CDR3 protein: CASGGGARLETQYF

D gene: -
V gene: TRBV4-3
clone size: -
J gene: TRBJ2-7
CDR3 DNA: TGCGCCAGCAGCCAATCATTATACGGGGGCCCTACCTACGAGCAGTACTTC
CDR3 protein: CASSQSLYGGPTYEQYF

D gene: -
V gene: TRBV20-1
clone size: -
J gene: TRBJ1-1
CDR3 DNA: TGCAGTGCTCCACAGAACTTGAACACTGAAGCTTTCTTT
CDR3 protein: CSAPQNLNTEAFF

D gene: -
V gene: TRBV11-1
clone size: -
J gene: TRBJ2-7
CDR3 DNA: TGTGCCAGCAGCTTAATGATCGGGCCGGGAGAGGGATACGAGCAGTACTTC
CDR3 protein: CASSLMIGPGEGYEQYF

D gene: TRBD2
V gene: TRBV25-1
clone size: few
J gene: TRBJ2-7
CDR3 DNA: TGTGCCAGCAGTGAATATAGGACTAGCGGGAGCCTCTCCTACGAGCAGTACTTC
CDR3 protein: CASSEYRTSGSLSYEQYF

D gene: -
V gene: TRBV7-2
clone size: many
J gene: TRBJ2-7
CDR3 DNA: TGTGCCAGCAGCTTAGCGGGATACGCCTACGAGCAGTACTTC
CDR3 protein: CASSLAGYAYEQYF

D gene: TRBD1
V gene: TRBV20-1
clone size: -
J gene: TRBJ2-7
CDR3 DNA: TGCAGTGCTAGACGGGACAGGGCCAACGAGCAGTACTTC
CDR3 protein: CSARRDRANEQYF

D gene: -
V gene: TRBV15
clone size: few
J gene: TRBJ2-3
CDR3 DNA: TGTGCCACCAGCAGAGATTGGCGTCGGGACGGGGGCACAGATACGCAGTATTTT
CDR3 protein: CATSRDWRRDGGTDTQYF

D gene: -
V gene: TRBV7-8
clone size: -
J gene: TRBJ1-5
CDR3 DNA: TGTGCCAGCAGCTTAGAACTCCTTAGCAATCAGCCCCAGCATTTT
CDR3 protein: CASSLELLSNQPQHF

D gene: TRBD2
V gene: TRBV12-3/TRBV12-4
clone size: few
J gene: TRBJ2-1
CDR3 DNA: TGTGCCAGCAGCAAAAGTCTAGCGGGAGTATTTAACAATGAGCAGTTCTTC
CDR3 protein: CASSKSLAGVFNNEQFF

D gene: TRBD1
V gene: TRBV30
clone size: many
J gene: TRBJ1-5
CDR3 DNA: TGTGCCTGGTCCCCGTGGGACAGGGGCAAATATAGCAATCAGCCCCAGCATTTT
CDR3 protein: CAWSPWDRGKYSNQPQHF

D gene: -
V gene: TRBV6-2/TRBV6-3
clone size: few
J gene: TRBJ2-2
CDR3 DNA: TGTGCCATCGGCCGTAGCACCGGGGAGCTGTTTTTT
CDR3 protein: CAIGRSTGELFF

D gene: -
V gene: TRBV20-1
clone size: many
J gene: TRBJ2-7
CDR3 DNA: TGCAGTGCTTTGCGAGAGGAGTACGAGCAGTACTTC
CDR3 protein: CSALREEYEQYF

D gene: -
V gene: TRBV18
clone size: -
J gene: TRBJ2-4
CDR3 DNA: TGTGCCAGCTCACCACTGCCTATATCGGGTCTGCTGGGCATTCAGTACTTC
CDR3 protein: CASSPLPISGLLGIQYF

D gene: -
V gene: TRBV18
clone size: -
J gene: TRBJ2-7
CDR3 DNA: TGTGCCAGCTCACCCAGGGCGGGAGAGCAGTACTTC
CDR3 protein: CASSPRAGEQYF

D gene: -
V gene: TRBV5-1
clone size: many
J gene: TRBJ1-5
CDR3 DNA: TGCGCCAGCAGCCCGGGGAAGGGCAATCAGCCCCAGCATTTT
CDR3 protein: CASSPGKGNQPQHF

D gene: -
V gene: TRBV6-1
clone size: many
J gene: TRBJ2-7
CDR3 DNA: TGTGCCAGCAGTGAACGTGGACAGCCGATACTCCCCTACGAGCAGTACTTC
CDR3 protein: CASSERGQPILPYEQYF

D gene: -
V gene: TRBV20-1
clone size: many
J gene: TRBJ2-7
CDR3 DNA: TGCAGTGCTAGAGACGCACGTTCCTACGAGCAGTACTTC
CDR3 protein: CSARDARSYEQYF

D gene: TRBD2
V gene: TRBV27
clone size: -
J gene: TRBJ2-7
CDR3 DNA: TGTGCCATGCAGTCCCAGCCAAAACTAGCGGTAAGGGGATACGAGCAGTACTTC
CDR3 protein: CAMQSQPKLAVRGYEQYF

D gene: TRBD2
V gene: TRBV9
clone size: few
J gene: TRBJ2-4
CDR3 DNA: TGTGCCAGCAGCGTCCCAGCGGGGATAGCCAAAAACATTCAGTACTTC
CDR3 protein: CASSVPAGIAKNIQYF

D gene: TRBD2
V gene: TRBV7-6
clone size: few
J gene: TRBJ2-7
CDR3 DNA: TGTGCCAGCAGCTTTGGGAGCGGGAGGCCTCAGTTCGAGCAGTACTTC
CDR3 protein: CASSFGSGRPQFEQYF

D gene: TRBD2
V gene: TRBV6-1
clone size: many
J gene: TRBJ2-3
CDR3 DNA: TGTGCCAGCAGGTGGGCTAGCGGGAGGCCAGATACGCAGTATTTT
CDR3 protein: CASRWASGRPDTQYF

D gene: -
V gene: TRBV28
clone size: -
J gene: TRBJ2-7
CDR3 DNA: TGTGCCAGCAGTTTAAATCTGGCGGTCTCCTACGAGCAGTACTTC
CDR3 protein: CASSLNLAVSYEQYF

D gene: -
V gene: TRBV29-1
clone size: few
J gene: TRBJ2-2
CDR3 DNA: TGCAGCGTTGCCGGGACAAGGGACCGAAACACCGGGGAGCTGTTTTTT
CDR3 protein: CSVAGTRDRNTGELFF

D gene: TRBD1
V gene: TRBV6-5
clone size: few
J gene: TRBJ2-5
CDR3 DNA: TGTGCCAGCAGTTACCTACCTGGGACAGGGAGTCCAGAGACCCAGTACTTC
CDR3 protein: CASSYLPGTGSPETQYF

D gene: -
V gene: TRBV6-5
clone size: few
J gene: TRBJ2-6
CDR3 DNA: TGTGCCAGCAGTTCGCCGACCCTAGGAGGGGCCAACGTCCTGACTTTC
CDR3 protein: CASSSPTLGGANVLTF

D gene: TRBD2
V gene: TRBV7-9
clone size: many
J gene: TRBJ2-7
CDR3 DNA: TGTGCCAGCAGCTGGACTAGCGGGACCTCCTACGAGCAGTACTTC
CDR3 protein: CASSWTSGTSYEQYF

D gene: TRBD2
V gene: TRBV7-2
clone size: -
J gene: TRBJ2-3
CDR3 DNA: TGTGCCAGCAGCTCACCGACTAGCGGAGCCGGGACAGATACGCAGTATTTT
CDR3 protein: CASSSPTSGAGTDTQYF

D gene: TRBD1
V gene: TRBV7-2
clone size: many
J gene: TRBJ1-4
CDR3 DNA: TGTGCCAGCAGCCGGGGGACAGATGAAAAACTGTTTTTT
CDR3 protein: CASSRGTDEKLFF

D gene: -
V gene: TRBV29-1
clone size: many
J gene: TRBJ2-1
CDR3 DNA: TGCAGCGTTGAATCCCGGGACGGTTACAATGAGCAGTTCTTC
CDR3 protein: CSVESRDGYNEQFF

D gene: TRBD1
V gene: TRBV12-5
clone size: many
J gene: TRBJ2-1
CDR3 DNA: TGTGCTAGTGGTTCTGGGACAGGGGGCGCTGAGCAGTTCTTC
CDR3 protein: CASGSGTGGAEQFF

D gene: TRBD2
V gene: TRBV11-3
clone size: -
J gene: TRBJ2-7
CDR3 DNA: TGTGCCAGCAGCTTAGGATTAGGGTTGGGCGGGAGGTTCTACGAGCAGTACTTC
CDR3 protein: CASSLGLGLGGRFYEQYF